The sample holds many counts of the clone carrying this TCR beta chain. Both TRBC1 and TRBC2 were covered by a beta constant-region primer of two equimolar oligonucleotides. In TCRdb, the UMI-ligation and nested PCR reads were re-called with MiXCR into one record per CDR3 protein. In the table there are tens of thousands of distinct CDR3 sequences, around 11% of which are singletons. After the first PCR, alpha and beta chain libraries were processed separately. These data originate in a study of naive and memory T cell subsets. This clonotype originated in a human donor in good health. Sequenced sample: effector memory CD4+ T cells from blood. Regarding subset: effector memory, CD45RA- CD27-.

The CDR3 sequence is CATTGDGAYNEQFF. CDR3 nucleotide sequence: TGTGCCACCACCGGGGACGGAGCTTACAATGAGCAGTTCTTC. The chain has TRBV12-3 or TRBV12-4 and TRBJ2-1; D is tentatively TRBD1 or TRBD2 (5 bases each). This CDR3 spans 14 amino acids. V lost 10 bases and J lost 4, with 17 bases in between.